This record concerns one T cell receptor beta chain sequence. With 9 bases removed from V and 7 bases from J, the gap between germline ends came to 15 bases. The CDR3 consists of 12 residues. Germline CDR1 reads MNHEY; CDR2 reads SVGAGI. Under the authors' procedure: Reference gene primer amplification yielded estimated nucleated cell counts. TCRdb keeps only in-frame clones here, not all; method: immunoSEQ multiplex PCR. V and J calls and clone size are those listed in that table; D and trimming were worked out from the DNA. The data hold under 75,000 clones, with around four fifths observed a single time. This sample stems from a study of blood T cell repertoires in COVID-19. As for the study in general: Acute and convalescent COVID-19 specimens originated in the United States, Italy and Spain. In each case, the material was cDNA or gDNA derived from T cells, B-cell-depleted T cells, or PBMCs.

Specimen: peripheral blood. The TCR originated in a man between 60 and 75 years old with acute or convalescent COVID-19. V is TRBV6-5 and J is TRBJ1-2, with D hard to call. The CDR3 here is CAREHPNGGYTF. CDR3 nucleotides: TGTGCCAGGGAGCACCCTAACGGTGGCTACACCTTC.